The rows below give T cell receptor beta chains drawn from one sample of a study of Ad26.COV2.S vaccination and SARS-CoV-2 variants. Produced via immunoSEQ multiplex PCR; TCRdb's table is partial and in-frame only. The sample lists about 680,000 clones, around 89% occurring once. This specimen consisted of peripheral blood, obtained in a trial of Ad26.COV2.S vaccine versus placebo. These receptors were obtained from a person aged 18 to 59 who received the Ad26.COV2.S COVID-19 vaccine or a placebo. CDR3s include the opening cysteine and the closing phenylalanine or tryptophan. The order of the fields is J gene, V gene, clone size, D gene, CDR3 protein, CDR3 DNA. The D gene is left open where the match is weak. The size of a clone is reported for some rows only, either as once, few or many, or as a class for expanded clones.

TRBJ2-2	TRBV27	NA	NA	CASSVVAQAGELFF	TGTGCCAGCAGTGTGGTAGCTCAAGCCGGGGAGCTGTTTTTT
TRBJ2-7	TRBV7-8	NA	NA	CASSLGSAGLPYEQYF	TGTGCCAGCAGCTTAGGATCGGCAGGACTGCCCTACGAGCAGTACTTC
TRBJ2-5	TRBV5-6	NA	NA	CASSSEGIQETQYF	TGTGCCAGCAGCTCGGAGGGGATCCAAGAGACCCAGTACTTC
TRBJ1-2	TRBV18	NA	NA	CASSPLRVPSGYGYTF	TGTGCCAGCTCACCACTCCGGGTCCCCAGCGGCTATGGCTACACCTTC
TRBJ2-3	TRBV5-1	NA	TRBD1	CASSWAGTADTQYF	TGCGCCAGCAGCTGGGCCGGGACAGCAGATACGCAGTATTTT
TRBJ1-1	TRBV5-8	NA	NA	CASSLDWGGNTEAFF	TGTGCCAGCAGCTTGGATTGGGGCGGGAACACTGAAGCTTTCTTT
TRBJ1-2	TRBV6-5	NA	NA	CASSSTGGGGGYTF	TGTGCCAGCAGTTCCACGGGGGGCGGTGGTGGCTACACCTTC
TRBJ2-7	TRBV25-1	few	TRBD2	CASSGGLAGFRQYF	TGTGCCAGCAGTGGCGGACTAGCGGGTTTTCGGCAGTACTTC
TRBJ2-3	TRBV18	NA	NA	CASSPEITDTQYF	TGTGCCAGCTCACCTGAGATCACAGATACGCAGTATTTT
TRBJ1-1	TRBV19	NA	NA	CASSQNTEAFF	TGTGCCAGTAGTCAGAACACTGAAGCTTTCTTT
TRBJ2-1	TRBV5-4	NA	NA	CASSPLGGSYNEQFF	TGTGCCAGCAGCCCCCTAGGGGGCTCCTACAATGAGCAGTTCTTC
TRBJ2-3	TRBV4-2	NA	TRBD2	CASSQELPIGAGGPDTQYF	TGTGCCAGCAGCCAAGAACTACCCATCGGAGCGGGAGGGCCGGATACGCAGTATTTT
TRBJ1-1	TRBV19	NA	NA	CASSIRTANTEAFF	TGTGCCAGTAGTATAAGAACAGCGAACACTGAAGCTTTCTTT
TRBJ1-2	TRBV3-1/TRBV3-2	NA	NA	CASSPGGARNGYGYTF	TGTGCCAGCAGCCCTGGGGGGGCCAGGAATGGCTATGGCTACACCTTC
TRBJ1-1	TRBV5-4	NA	NA	CASSSDFNTEAFF	TGTGCCAGCAGCTCGGACTTCAACACTGAAGCTTTCTTT
TRBJ1-5	TRBV19	NA	NA	CASSVREGGNQPQHF	TGTGCCAGTAGTGTACGGGAGGGAGGCAATCAGCCCCAGCATTTT
TRBJ1-4	TRBV2	few	NA	CASTRRVSTNEKLFF	TGTGCCAGCACCCGGCGGGTATCAACTAATGAAAAACTGTTTTTT
TRBJ1-5	TRBV7-9	NA	NA	CASSLGIVNQPQHF	TGTGCCAGCAGCCTCGGGATTGTGAATCAGCCCCAGCATTTT
TRBJ1-2	TRBV6-5	NA	NA	CAIGRGVGGYTF	TGTGCCATCGGGAGGGGAGTTGGTGGCTACACCTTC
TRBJ1-2	TRBV5-6	NA	TRBD1	CASSLGYGTGSGYTF	TGTGCCAGCAGCTTGGGTTATGGGACAGGGAGCGGCTACACCTTC
TRBJ2-5	TRBV30	NA	NA	CAWRGGLSRGIQETQYF	TGTGCCTGGAGGGGCGGACTGTCGAGGGGCATCCAAGAGACCCAGTACTTC
TRBJ1-2	TRBV4-3	NA	NA	CASSQRVGNGYTF	TGCGCCAGCAGCCAAAGGGTCGGGAATGGCTACACCTTC
TRBJ2-7	TRBV29-1	NA	NA	CSVEDRGVSDEQYF	TGCAGCGTTGAAGATCGGGGTGTCTCCGACGAGCAGTACTTC
TRBJ2-2	TRBV7-8	few	TRBD1	CASSSRTGGGTGELFF	TGTGCCAGCAGCTCCCGGACAGGGGGGGGCACCGGGGAGCTGTTTTTT
TRBJ2-7	TRBV15	NA	TRBD1	CATSRPPGTGGYEQYF	TGTGCCACCAGCAGGCCCCCCGGGACAGGGGGATACGAGCAGTACTTC
TRBJ2-3	TRBV18	NA	NA	CASSPFVAGQGSTDTQYF	TGTGCCAGCTCACCGTTTGTCGCGGGGCAGGGTAGCACAGATACGCAGTATTTT
TRBJ2-7	TRBV18	NA	TRBD1	CASSPTGQGSYEQYF	TGTGCCAGCTCACCCACCGGACAGGGTAGCTACGAGCAGTACTTC
TRBJ1-1	TRBV5-8	NA	NA	CASSLWINTEAFF	TGTGCCAGCAGCTTGTGGATTAACACTGAAGCTTTCTTT
TRBJ1-4	TRBV27	NA	NA	CASSTSNREEKLFF	TGTGCCAGCAGTACCTCTAACAGGGAAGAAAAACTGTTTTTT
TRBJ2-7	TRBV15	NA	NA	CATSRDPGGVSSYEQYF	TGTGCCACCAGCAGAGATCCTGGCGGGGTATCCTCCTACGAGCAGTACTTC
TRBJ2-5	TRBV6-2/TRBV6-3	once	NA	CASSYPVAGRETQYF	TGTGCCAGCAGTTACCCCGTGGCAGGGCGAGAGACCCAGTACTTC
TRBJ2-7	TRBV5-6	NA	TRBD1	CASSWGTGNYEQYF	TGTGCCAGCAGCTGGGGGACAGGCAACTACGAGCAGTACTTC
TRBJ2-4	TRBV9	NA	NA	CASSVGGRGPSNIQYF	TGTGCCAGCAGCGTCGGCGGGCGGGGGCCCTCCAACATTCAGTACTTC
TRBJ2-1	TRBV27	NA	NA	CASSFSGSNEQFF	TGTGCCAGCAGTTTTTCGGGGTCCAATGAGCAGTTCTTC
TRBJ2-7	TRBV4-2	NA	TRBD2	CASSRGTSGSYEQYF	TGTGCCAGCAGCCGAGGGACTAGCGGGAGTTACGAGCAGTACTTC
TRBJ2-5	TRBV30	NA	NA	CAWSVLRPAQETQYF	TGTGCCTGGAGTGTTTTGCGCCCAGCCCAAGAGACCCAGTACTTC
TRBJ1-1	TRBV7-9	NA	NA	CASSLALTTEAFF	TGTGCCAGCAGCTTAGCTCTGACCACTGAAGCTTTCTTT
TRBJ1-1	TRBV1	NA	NA	CTSSQGRGNTEAFF	TGCACCAGCAGCCAAGGAAGGGGGAACACTGAAGCTTTCTTT
TRBJ2-3	TRBV18	NA	NA	CASSPRAGAGDTQYF	TGTGCCAGCTCACCACGGGCAGGAGCTGGGGATACGCAGTATTTT
TRBJ2-2	TRBV5-1	NA	NA	CASSFPWTGNTGELFF	TGCGCCAGCAGCTTCCCCTGGACGGGTAACACCGGGGAGCTGTTTTTT
TRBJ1-5	TRBV7-2	NA	NA	CASSPLQGNWNNQPQHF	TGTGCCAGCAGCCCCCTTCAGGGAAACTGGAACAATCAGCCCCAGCATTTT
TRBJ2-1	TRBV30	NA	TRBD2	CAWSPSGFYNEQFF	TGTGCCTGGAGTCCTAGCGGGTTTTACAATGAGCAGTTCTTC